The rows below give T cell receptor beta chains drawn from one sample of a study of blood T cell repertoires in COVID-19. Only in-frame clones appear in the TCRdb table, and some are missing; sequencing was by immunoSEQ multiplex PCR. The table has about 210,000 clones, 70% to 90% seen once. The specimen was peripheral blood. These receptors were collected from a man aged 55 to 70 with COVID-19, enrolled during active disease. CDR3s include the opening cysteine and the closing phenylalanine or tryptophan. A D gene is named only where the DNA matches it firmly. Not all rows give a size; the values are once, few, many and, for expanded clones, a class.

D gene	clone size	V gene	J gene	CDR3 protein	CDR3 DNA
-	-	TRBV4-1	TRBJ2-3	CASRKEQGTDTQYF	TGCGCCAGCAGGAAGGAACAGGGAACAGATACGCAGTATTTT
TRBD1	-	TRBV2	TRBJ1-2	CASSFSGTGSSGYTF	TGTGCCAGCAGTTTCTCCGGGACAGGGTCTTCTGGCTACACCTTC
TRBD1	-	TRBV6-5	TRBJ1-1	CASSEYGQGQTEAFF	TGTGCCAGCAGCGAGTATGGACAGGGCCAAACTGAAGCTTTCTTT
-	-	TRBV27	TRBJ2-7	CASSLPGPGGEQYF	TGTGCCAGCAGTTTACCCGGTCCCGGGGGCGAGCAGTACTTC
TRBD2	-	TRBV5-6	TRBJ2-1	CASSPGGTRSQEQFF	TGTGCCAGCAGCCCGGGGGGGACAAGGTCCCAGGAGCAGTTCTTC
TRBD1	-	TRBV30	TRBJ1-2	CAWAGSGQGNGYTF	TGTGCCTGGGCCGGGTCCGGACAGGGGAATGGCTACACCTTC
TRBD1	few	TRBV28	TRBJ1-1	CASSLQGAQGGAFF	TGTGCCAGCAGCCTACAGGGGGCCCAGGGGGGAGCTTTCTTT
-	-	TRBV7-3	TRBJ1-1	CASSLRPRSGTEAFF	TGTGCCAGCAGCTTACGGCCCCGATCCGGGACTGAAGCTTTCTTT
-	-	TRBV7-2	TRBJ2-2	CASSLDFDTGELFF	TGTGCCAGCAGCTTGGACTTTGACACCGGGGAGCTGTTTTTT
-	-	TRBV6-1	TRBJ2-3	CASSDNTDTQYF	TGTGCCAGCAGTGACAACACAGATACGCAGTATTTT
-	-	TRBV15	TRBJ1-5	CATSRDLMQPQHF	TGTGCCACCAGCAGAGACCTTATGCAGCCCCAGCATTTT
-	-	TRBV4-2	TRBJ1-2	CASSRESDSYGYTF	TGTGCCAGCAGCCGAGAGAGTGACAGCTATGGCTACACCTTC
-	-	TRBV28	TRBJ2-7	CASSTNAPPSYEQYF	TGTGCCAGCAGTACAAATGCTCCCCCCAGCTACGAGCAGTACTTC
TRBD1	-	TRBV25-1	TRBJ2-3	CASSEGQGWSTQYF	TGTGCCAGCAGTGAAGGACAGGGATGGAGTACGCAGTATTTT
-	-	TRBV7-9	TRBJ2-7	CASSHDGRSYEQYF	TGTGCCAGCAGCCACGACGGCAGGTCCTACGAGCAGTACTTC
TRBD1	-	TRBV12-3/TRBV12-4	TRBJ1-2	CASSLGTGRSYTF	TGTGCCAGCAGCCTTGGGACAGGGAGAAGCTACACCTTC
TRBD2	-	TRBV10-1	TRBJ2-7	CASSLGLGKVHEQYF	TGCGCCAGCAGTCTTGGACTAGGTAAAGTCCACGAGCAGTACTTC
TRBD1	-	TRBV6-5	TRBJ1-2	CASSLQGAGGYGYTF	TGTGCCAGCAGCCTACAGGGGGCAGGTGGCTATGGCTACACCTTC
TRBD1	-	TRBV28	TRBJ2-7	CASSLPGQGPYEQYF	TGTGCCAGCAGTTTACCGGGACAGGGTCCATACGAGCAGTACTTC
TRBD1	-	TRBV6-6	TRBJ2-7	CASEQGRVGEQYF	TGTGCCAGCGAACAGGGGCGGGTGGGGGAGCAGTACTTC